These 23 T cell receptor beta chains share one sample of origin, sequenced in a study of T cells in Graves' hyperthyroidism and ophthalmopathy. Regions amplified from RNA transcripts were the TCR beta CDR3 regions. TCR CDR3 underwent first-round RT-PCR with the HTBI primer set. TCRdb independently ran MiXCR on the multiplex PCR reads; one entry per CDR3 protein. The repertoire holds roughly 740,000 distinct CDR3 sequences, with less than 20% as singletons. Sequenced sample: blood. The source of these receptors is a man between 18 and 29 years old with Graves' hyperthyroidism.

This clonotype showed up just a few times. The chain recombines TRBV6-1 with TRBJ1-2, with 8 positions matching TRBD1. The CDR3 has 16 amino acids. In germline, CDR1 is MNHNS, CDR2 SASEGT. V dropped 7 bases and J dropped 4; count of bases not matched to a gene: 14. CDR3 protein: CASIKDRTGWIYGYTF. CDR3 coding DNA: TGTGCCAGCATTAAGGATCGGACAGGGTGGATCTATGGCTACACCTTC.

V and J are TRBV28 and TRBJ1-2, with D unresolved. The CDR3 consists of 15 residues. V was shortened by 5 bases and J by 5 bases, with 18 bases between the two germline ends. Germline V CDR1 and CDR2: MDHEN, SYDVKM. The CDR3 coding sequence is TGTGCCAGCAGTAACGCGGGAGGGCCGGAGTATGGCTACACCTTC. Its protein is CASSNAGGPEYGYTF.

This chain links TRBV18 with TRBJ1-1; D perhaps matches TRBD1 (5 bases). The CDR3 extends over 17 amino acids. Trimming removed 3 bases from V and 0 bases from J, with 17 bases in between. CDR1 is KGHSH, CDR2 LQKENI, per germline. CDR3 residues: CASSPSPGAGMNTEAFF. In DNA form, the CDR3 reads TGTGCCAGCTCACCCTCCCCCGGGGCCGGAATGAACACTGAAGCTTTCTTT. Filled out from reference TRBV18 and TRBJ1-1, the complete variable domain reads NAGVMQNPRHLVRRRGQEARLRCSPMKGHSHVYWYRQLPEEGLKFMVYLQKENIIDESGMPKERFSAEFPKEGPSILRIQQVVRGDSAAYFCASSPSPGAGMNTEAFFGQGTRLTVV.

The V gene is TRBV19, the J gene TRBJ2-3; D may match TRBD1 or TRBD2 (5 bases each). The CDR3 covers 14 residues. With 1 base removed from V and 1 base from J, the gap between germline ends came to 6 bases. Looked up from germline, CDR1 is LNHDA and CDR2 is SQIVND (reference sequence). CDR3 loop: CASSIGDGTDTQYF. CDR3 nucleotide sequence: TGTGCCAGTAGTATAGGGGACGGCACAGATACGCAGTATTTT.

This clonotype was counted only a few times. The chain carries TRBV20-1 and TRBJ1-3, with a tentative D call TRBD1 (5 bases). The CDR3 is 13 residues long. Per germline, CDR1 DFQATT and CDR2 SNEGSKA (reference sequence). The V gene lost 0 bases and the J gene lost 4 bases, with 7 bases spanning the gap. The CDR3 DNA sequence: TGCAGTGCTAGAGAGGGGCCAGGAAACACCATATATTTT. This translates into CSAREGPGNTIYF.

V is TRBV28 and J is TRBJ1-2, with 12 bases aligning to TRBD1. V lost 4 bases, J lost 4 bases, and 4 bases stayed unmatched. The CDR3 extends over 15 amino acids. CDR1 MDHEN and CDR2 SYDVKM come from the germline V gene. The CDR3 reads CASSWDRGRSYGYTF. The CDR3 DNA sequence: TGTGCCAGCAGTTGGGACAGGGGGCGCAGCTATGGCTACACCTTC.

This clonotype was found many times. This chain links TRBV7-9 with TRBJ2-2, with a weak D call TRBD2 (6 bases). There are 13 residues in the CDR3. Germline assignment: CDR1 SEHNR and CDR2 FQNEAQ (reference sequence). Trimming cost V 5 bases and J 9 bases, with 13 bases left between them. The CDR3: CASSPDYPRELFF. DNA of the CDR3: TGTGCCAGCAGCCCGGACTATCCGAGGGAGCTGTTTTTT.

Many counts were recorded for this clonotype. CDR3 protein: CASSSPGTGGYEQYF. The CDR3 coding sequence is TGTGCCAGCAGTTCTCCCGGGACAGGGGGTTACGAGCAGTACTTC. The V and J genes are TRBV28 and TRBJ2-7, with 11 nucleotides matching TRBD1. The CDR3 is 15 amino acids. The V and J ends lost 4 bases and 4 bases, in that order; junction bases with no gene match: 6. CDR1 and CDR2 (germline): MDHEN, SYDVKM.

The chain employs TRBV2 and TRBJ1-4; 9 nucleotides align to TRBD1. This CDR3 contains 12 residues. V shed 10 bases, J shed 8 bases, and the junction held 5 bases outside the gene matches. Germline V lookup: CDR1 SNHLY, CDR2 FYNNEI. This CDR3 is CAKGQGSEKLFF. CDR3 sequence (DNA): TGTGCCAAAGGACAGGGGAGCGAAAAACTGTTTTTT. Drawing the rest from reference TRBV2 and TRBJ1-4, the complete variable domain is EPEVTQTPSHQVTQMGQEVILRCVPISNHLYFYWYRQILGQKVEFLVSFYNNEISEKSEIFDDQFSVERPDGSNFTLKIRSTKLEDSAMYFCAKGQGSEKLFFGSGTQLSVL.

There are a few counts of this clonotype. J is TRBJ1-1 and V is TRBV18; D may be TRBD1 (5 bases). The V end lost 1 base, the J end lost 6 bases, and 12 bases lay between the germline ends. Germline assignment: CDR1 KGHSH and CDR2 LQKENI. This CDR3 region has 14 residues. CDR3 bases: TGTGCCAGCTCACCACGGGCCGGGGCCGCTGAAGCTTTCTTT. It specifies CASSPRAGAAEAFF.

There are many counts of this clonotype. The J gene is TRBJ2-7, the V gene TRBV20-1, with TRBD1 matching 10 bases. Germline CDR1 DFQATT, CDR2 SNEGSKA (reference sequence). The V gene end was trimmed by 7 bases and the J gene end by 5 bases; junction bases not matched to a gene: 14. The CDR3 runs 15 residues. The CDR3 protein is CSGAGGTGDVNEQYF. Written as DNA, the CDR3 is TGCAGTGGCGCAGGGGGGACAGGGGACGTCAACGAGCAGTACTTC.

This clonotype was seen many times. The V gene is TRBV13, the J gene TRBJ2-7, with 9 bases matching TRBD2. Germline CDR1 reads PRHDT; CDR2 reads FYEKMQ (reference sequence). The CDR3 totals 15 residues. With V trimmed by 5 bases and J by 7 bases, 12 bases remained unmatched. CDR3 DNA: TGTGCCAGCAGCCTCCGACTAGCGGACCCGAGGGAGCAGTACTTC. The encoded protein is CASSLRLADPREQYF.

The CDR3 DNA sequence: TGTGCCAGCAAAGTAATTTATAATTCACCCCTCCACTTT. The encoded protein is CASKVIYNSPLHF. This chain joins TRBV2 and TRBJ1-6; D remains unclear. The CDR3 covers 13 residues. CDR1 SNHLY and CDR2 FYNNEI come from the germline V gene. The V and J ends lost 7 bases and 4 bases respectively, with 8 bases between them. The complete variable domain, with remaining parts taken from reference TRBV2 and TRBJ1-6, reads EPEVTQTPSHQVTQMGQEVILRCVPISNHLYFYWYRQILGQKVEFLVSFYNNEISEKSEIFDDQFSVERPDGSNFTLKIRSTKLEDSAMYFCASKVIYNSPLHFGNGTRLTVT.

V is TRBV30 and J is TRBJ2-1; TRBD2 matches 13 bases. This CDR3 spans 17 amino acids. The J segment lost 6 bases and the V segment lost 7 bases, leaving 15 bases of the junction unmatched. Germline V gene data show CDR1 as GTSNPN and CDR2 as SVGIG (reference sequence). The CDR3 DNA sequence: TGTGCCTCCACTAGCGGGAGGGTCCCTAATGTCATCAATGAGCAGTTCTTC. It specifies CASTSGRVPNVINEQFF.

In this sample, this clonotype turned up many times. The chain employs TRBV12-3 or TRBV12-4 and TRBJ2-5, with TRBD1 matching over 10 bases. This CDR3 has 15 residues. V was pared by 6 bases and J by 3 bases, with 7 bases of the junction left unmatched. The CDR3 sequence: CASRKGGTGEETQYF. CDR3 sequence (DNA): TGTGCCAGCAGGAAAGGGGGGACAGGGGAAGAGACCCAGTACTTC.

This clonotype was seen many times. The chain has TRBV7-9 and TRBJ2-3; TRBD2 matches 7 bases. V was clipped by 8 bases and J by 2 bases; unmatched bases: 13. This CDR3 spans 16 amino acids. The V gene's germline CDR1 is SEHNR and CDR2 FQNEAQ (reference sequence). This chain's CDR3 is CASDGGSRDFTDTQYF. CDR3 nucleotide sequence: TGTGCCAGCGACGGCGGGAGTCGGGATTTCACAGATACGCAGTATTTT.

This clonotype was seen repeatedly, ten times or more. The chain carries TRBV20-1 and TRBJ2-3, with 11 nucleotides matching TRBD2. This CDR3 is 17 amino acids long. V gave up 0 bases and J gave up 0 bases; unmatched junction bases: 5. The germline CDR1 and CDR2 sequences are DFQATT and SNEGSKA (reference sequence). The CDR3 reads CSARDLLAGASTDTQYF. The CDR3 DNA reads as TGCAGTGCTAGAGATCTACTAGCGGGGGCGAGCACAGATACGCAGTATTTT.

This clonotype was seen ten or more times. The V and J genes are TRBV11-3 and TRBJ1-1; 7 bases fit TRBD1. The ends lost 4 bases at V and 5 bases at J; junction bases unmatched: 7. CDR1 and CDR2 from the germline V gene are SGHNT and YENEEA. The CDR3 is 14 residues long. The CDR3: CASSSRQGRTEAFF. The CDR3 nucleotides read TGTGCCAGCAGCTCGCGACAGGGTCGGACTGAAGCTTTCTTT.

This clonotype has at least ten counts. J is TRBJ2-3 and V is TRBV28; D is perhaps TRBD2 (5 bases). Germline CDR1 MDHEN, CDR2 SYDVKM. The CDR3 is 14 amino acids. The V gene lost 5 bases and the J gene lost 5 bases, with 14 bases spanning the gap. In DNA, the CDR3 is TGTGCCAGCAGTCAACTAGGGCTAGGAGATACGCAGTATTTT. It specifies CASSQLGLGDTQYF.

This clonotype was detected many times. The chain couples TRBV20-1 to TRBJ2-5; D unclear. The germline gives CDR1 DFQATT, CDR2 SNEGSKA (reference sequence). The CDR3 runs to 15 residues. V lost 4 bases and J 1 base, leaving 16 bases between the germline ends. The CDR3 is CSATELRVIQETQYF. The CDR3 DNA reads TGCAGTGCTACCGAACTCCGGGTAATCCAAGAGACCCAGTACTTC.

In this sample, this clonotype turned up many times. The chain joins TRBV7-9 to TRBJ2-3; D gene unclear. CDR1 SEHNR and CDR2 FQNEAQ come from the germline V gene (reference sequence). V was clipped by 5 bases and J by 5 bases, with 11 bases between them. This CDR3 region has 13 residues. The CDR3 spells CASSLLLEDTQYF. The CDR3 nucleotides read TGTGCCAGCAGCCTACTCTTGGAAGATACGCAGTATTTT.

This clonotype was recorded many times. DNA of the CDR3: TGTGCCAGCAGCCCCTGGCGCAGGGGGGCGACCGGGGAGCTGTTTTTT. Translating gives CASSPWRRGATGELFF. V is TRBV11-2 and J is TRBJ2-2, with D tentatively TRBD1 (7 bases). Germline V gives CDR1 SGHAT, CDR2 FQNNGV. The germline V and J ends were trimmed by 5 bases and 5 bases, with 18 bases remaining between them. The CDR3 is made up of 16 amino acids.

This clonotype was seen ten or more times. CDR3 DNA: TGTGCCAGCAGCCAAGTGTCCCTAGAGTTAGCCGGGGAGCTGTTTTTT. It codes for CASSQVSLELAGELFF. V is TRBV3-1 and J is TRBJ2-2; no clear D. The CDR3 runs to 16 residues. Per germline, CDR1 LGHDT and CDR2 YNNKEL (reference sequence). The V and J ends lost 1 base and 6 bases respectively, with 15 bases between them.